The rows below give T cell receptor beta chains drawn from one sample of a study of blood T cell repertoires in COVID-19. TCRdb keeps only in-frame clones here, not all; method: immunoSEQ multiplex PCR. The sample includes approximately 46,000 clones, about 85% seen only once; the top ten take 13%. The source material was peripheral blood. The receptors were sampled from a woman aged 65 to 85 in a cohort sampled during active COVID-19. Both conserved end residues are trimmed from each CDR3. Clone size is given for some rows only: seen once, a few or many times, or a class if the clone is expanded.

TRBV6-2/TRBV6-3,once,ASSYPPTSGRARYEQY
TRBV7-2,NA,ASSSGDGRNYNEQF
TRBV4-1,NA,ASSQESTRTGGFGYT
TRBV3-1/TRBV3-2,NA,ASSSAGETQY
TRBV6-5,NA,ASSRTGVPGELF
TRBV5-6,NA,ASSHSGLALGNEQF
TRBV5-4,NA,ASSMGLGSNEQF
TRBV11-2,NA,ASSLVRPKSEAF
TRBV7-2,NA,ASSLIAGGRTDTQY
TRBV6-6,NA,ASSYPEQGRDTQY
TRBV29-1,NA,SAGPNRAEQY
TRBV11-2,NA,ASSSSYEQY
TRBV4-2,NA,ASSQTSGSGTDTQY
TRBV10-3,once,AIKAGANTEAF
TRBV6-2/TRBV6-3,NA,ASSYPRPSSGRHNEQF
TRBV19,once,ASSMRPGTGGVTDTQY
TRBV9,NA,ASSTRDRPNTGELF
TRBV27,NA,ASSLSGSYGYT
TRBV9,NA,ASSVGLAGYNEQF
TRBV3-1/TRBV3-2,NA,ASSQDPRQGGSGANVLT
TRBV18,NA,ASSLTGSRYGYT
TRBV6-2/TRBV6-3,NA,ASSYPKTSTDTQY
TRBV19,NA,ASTEGTGGFYGYT
TRBV21-1,NA,ASDFATGGSGELF
TRBV7-9,NA,ASARGETQY
TRBV18,NA,ASSDIQHGYT
TRBV24-1,NA,ATSEGTSNEQF
TRBV30,NA,AWKWGQLNTEAF
TRBV7-9,NA,ASSRDGGGGYT
TRBV10-2,few,ASSVGGSSYNEQF
TRBV4-1,NA,ASSQGGQAGETQY
TRBV6-1,NA,ASSEWRVYTDTQY
TRBV5-6,NA,ASSLDWAETYGYT